Shown below are 20 T cell receptor beta chains from a single sample sequenced in a study of chemoradiotherapy in HPV16-positive cancers. Clones were read by immunoSEQ multiplex PCR, and TCRdb kept only the in-frame ones, dropping some. The data hold roughly 14,000 clones, with approximately 91% observed a single time. The sample was blood, taken from a patient who underwent chemoradiotherapy. The source of these receptors is a human donor with HPV-associated anogenital cancer.

This rearrangement joins TRBV7-2 to TRBJ2-3; 10 nucleotides agree with TRBD2. There are 16 residues in the CDR3. The V gene's germline CDR1 is SGHTA and CDR2 FQGNSA. V was clipped by 2 bases and J by 7 bases; unmatched bases: 9. The CDR3 sequence is CASSLRISGGAHTQYF. CDR3 sequence (DNA): TGTGCCAGCAGCTTAAGGATCAGCGGGGGGGCGCATACGCAGTATTTT. Combining the CDR3 with reference TRBV7-2 and TRBJ2-3 gives the whole variable domain GAGVSQSPSNKVTEKGKDVELRCDPISGHTALYWYRQSLGQGLEFLIYFQGNSAPDKSGLPSDRFSAERTGGSVSTLTIQRTQQEDSAVYLCASSLRISGGAHTQYFGPGTRLTVL.

The J gene is TRBJ2-7, the V gene TRBV4-1; perhaps TRBD2 as D (5 bases). Germline values: CDR1 MGHRA, CDR2 YSYEKL. The length of the CDR3 is 15 residues. V was shortened by 0 bases and J by 1 base, with 10 bases between the two germline ends. CDR3 DNA sequence: TGCGCCAGCAGCCAAGAAATTCGGGGTTCCTACGAGCAGTACTTC. This translates into CASSQEIRGSYEQYF.

The chain carries TRBV21-1 and TRBJ1-1; TRBD1 is taken as the D call from the table, unchecked against the DNA. TRBV21-1 constitutes a pseudogene. This CDR3 comprises 14 residues. CDR3 in DNA: TGTGCCAGCTTTACAGGGGGATGGAGCGCTGAAGCTTTCTTT. Protein: CASFTGGWSAEAFF.

This chain links TRBV14 with TRBJ2-3; D call uncertain. V shed 5 bases and J shed 0 bases, with 18 bases lying between them. The germline CDR1 and CDR2 sequences are SGHDN and FVKESK. CDR3 size: 17 residues. The CDR3 region is CASSTRKGTISTDTQYF. CDR3 bases: TGTGCCAGCAGCACACGGAAAGGCACAATTAGCACAGATACGCAGTATTTT.

This chain joins TRBV6-6 and TRBJ1-5; no definite D call. V was pared by 6 bases and J by 4 bases, with 13 bases between. This CDR3 is built from 14 residues. Germline assignment: CDR1 MNHNY and CDR2 SVGAGI (reference sequence). This chain's CDR3 is CASRGPQRNQPQHF. The CDR3 DNA follows: TGTGCCAGCAGGGGTCCTCAGAGAAATCAGCCCCAGCATTTT.

CDR3 bases: TGTGCCAGCAGTGAACGCCCGGGCACTGAAGCTTTCTTT. Translation gives CASSERPGTEAFF. The chain employs TRBV6-1 and TRBJ1-1; no clear D gene. CDR1 is MNHNS, CDR2 SASEGT, per germline. V lost 2 bases, J lost 4 bases, and 8 bases lay in between. The CDR3 has 13 amino acids.

The rearrangement links TRBV6-6 to TRBJ1-2; no clear D. This CDR3 spans 12 amino acids. V was shortened by 7 bases and J by 4 bases, with 10 bases between the two germline ends. CDR1 MNHNY and CDR2 SVGAGI come from the germline V gene (reference sequence). The chain's CDR3 is CASTTGAYGYTF. In DNA, the CDR3 is TGTGCCAGCACGACCGGAGCCTATGGCTACACCTTC.

V gene TRBV29-1 combines with J gene TRBJ1-4; the D gene is possibly TRBD1 (5 bases). This CDR3 is built from 13 residues. Trimming took off 4 bases at V and 7 bases at J, with 13 bases between the two ends. Germline V lookup: CDR1 SQVTM, CDR2 ANQGSEA. CDR3 sequence (DNA): TGCAGCGTTGGGGTGGGACCGAGTGAAAAACTGTTTTTT. Its translation: CSVGVGPSEKLFF.

This chain connects TRBV5-1 to TRBJ1-1; 8 bases line up with TRBD1. The V and J ends lost 0 bases and 8 bases, in that order; junction bases with no gene match: 6. The CDR3 sequence is 14 residues long. Germline values: CDR1 SGHRS, CDR2 YFSETQ. CDR3 DNA: TGCGCCAGCAGCTTGGGGACAGGGCAGGTGGAAGCTTTCTTT. Translation: CASSLGTGQVEAFF.

This clone was seen only a few times. The gene calls are TRBV25-1 and TRBJ1-2; no clear D gene. Germline V gives CDR1 MGHDK, CDR2 SYGVNS. V lost 3 bases, J lost 3 bases, and 11 bases lay in between. This CDR3 comprises 14 residues. CDR3 sequence: CASSDNPRHYGYTF. The CDR3 DNA follows: TGTGCCAGCAGTGACAATCCTAGGCACTATGGCTACACCTTC.

This chain links TRBV19 with TRBJ1-5; no firm D call. CDR1 and CDR2 from the germline V gene are LNHDA and SQIVND (reference sequence). This CDR3 is built from 15 residues. V was pared by 5 bases and J by 0 bases, with 11 bases between. In nucleotides, the CDR3 is TGTGCCAGTAGTCACACGACTTATAGCAATCAGCCCCAGCATTTT. Translating it yields CASSHTTYSNQPQHF.

This sequence joins TRBV6-1 and TRBJ1-2; TRBD1 aligns across 8 bases. Germline V gene lookup returns CDR1 MNHNS and CDR2 SASEGT. This CDR3 comprises 15 residues. Trimming cost V 8 bases and J 5 bases; bases outside gene matches: 13. The CDR3 here is CASRVGTGVPYGYTF. The CDR3 DNA reads as TGTGCCAGCCGAGTCGGGACAGGAGTTCCGTATGGCTACACCTTC.

The rearrangement uses TRBV18 and TRBJ2-5; D is undetermined. The length of the CDR3 is 15 residues. Germline V CDR1 and CDR2: KGHSH, LQKENI. V lost 2 bases and J 2 bases, leaving 12 bases between the germline ends. The CDR3 DNA sequence: TGTGCCAGCTCACCATTAATAAACCCACAAGAGACCCAGTACTTC. This encodes CASSPLINPQETQYF.

This sequence joins TRBV4-2 and TRBJ2-1, with unresolved D. Trimming removed 0 bases from V and 4 bases from J, with 7 bases in between. Germline CDR1 and CDR2: LGHNA and YNFKEQ. The CDR3 totals 14 residues. The CDR3: CASSQEVGYNEQFF. The CDR3 coding sequence is TGTGCCAGCAGCCAAGAGGTGGGGTACAATGAGCAGTTCTTC.

In its sample, this clone was seen once. The V gene is TRBV6-1, the J gene TRBJ1-1; a possible D gene is TRBD1 (5 bases). The V end lost 6 bases, the J end lost 3 bases, and 17 bases lay between the germline ends. Germline assignment: CDR1 MNHNS and CDR2 SASEGT. CDR3 size: 15 residues. The CDR3, as DNA: TGTGCCAGCAGAATAGAAGACAGAGGATACACTGAAGCTTTCTTT. This encodes CASRIEDRGYTEAFF.

The V gene is TRBV7-8, the J gene TRBJ2-3; 7 bases match TRBD2. Germline-derived CDR1 and CDR2 are SGHVS and FQNEAQ. The CDR3 runs 18 residues. V lost 3 bases and J lost 0; bases outside the gene matches: 12. DNA of the CDR3: TGTGCCAGCAGCTTCTCTACGGGACTATCGGGAAGCACAGATACGCAGTATTTT. It codes for CASSFSTGLSGSTDTQYF.

V usage is TRBV19 and J usage is TRBJ1-5, with 8 bases lining up with TRBD1. Losses at the gene ends were 1 base for V and 3 bases for J; bases not matched to a gene: 5. The length of the CDR3 is 16 residues. Germline values: CDR1 LNHDA, CDR2 SQIVND (reference sequence). The CDR3 nucleotides read TGTGCCAGTAGTATAGGGACAGGGAGTACCAATCAGCCCCAGCATTTT. It encodes CASSIGTGSTNQPQHF. The full variable domain, in which reference TRBV19 and TRBJ1-5 provide the parts outside the CDR3, is DGGITQSPKYLFRKEGQNVTLSCEQNLNHDAMYWYRQDPGQGLRLIYYSQIVNDFQKGDIAEGYSVSREKKESFPLTVTSAQKNPTAFYLCASSIGTGSTNQPQHFGDGTRLSIL.

The gene calls are TRBV6-5 and TRBJ1-2, with D possibly being TRBD1 (6 bases). V was trimmed by 5 bases and J by 8 bases, leaving 15 bases between them. Per germline, CDR1 MNHEY and CDR2 SVGAGI. The CDR3 covers 13 residues. The DNA for the CDR3 is TGTGCCAGCAGTCCGGCAGGGGCAACGGGCTACACCTTC. Translating gives CASSPAGATGYTF.

The V and J genes are TRBV10-1 and TRBJ2-1, with TRBD2 identical over 8 bases. Germline V gene sequence: CDR1 WNHNN, CDR2 SYGVQD (reference sequence). With V trimmed by 4 bases and J by 10 bases, 3 bases remained unmatched. The CDR3 is 12 residues long. This chain's CDR3 is CASSGTSREQFF. CDR3 sequence (DNA): TGCGCCAGCAGTGGGACTAGCCGGGAGCAGTTCTTC.

The chain carries TRBV11-3 and TRBJ1-1; D not certain. V shed 1 base and J shed 7 bases, with 10 bases lying between them. In germline, CDR1 is SGHNT, CDR2 YENEEA. This CDR3 region has 13 residues. The DNA of the CDR3 is TGTGCCAGCAGCTTAGTAGGGCGACTTGAAGCTTTCTTT. This encodes CASSLVGRLEAFF.